The present entry profiles one T cell receptor (beta chain) with its context. Its specificity is not known. The germline V gene encodes CDR1 MNHEY and CDR2 SMNVEV (reference sequence). Trimming took 4 bases from V and 3 from J; bases not matched to a gene: 6. The CDR3 runs to 14 residues. The PCR made use of 60 Vbeta and 13 Jbeta primers. TCRdb keeps only in-frame clones here, not all; method: immunoSEQ multiplex PCR. The sample records about 120,000 clones, approximately 80% being singletons. This sample is part of a study of cytomegalovirus exposure and HLA in healthy donors. Whole-study findings and limits: Specificity of a few CMV-associated chains for CMV antigens was verified in vitro.

The source material was PBMCs. The V call is TRBV27, the J call TRBJ2-7, with 7 bases fitting TRBD1. The TCR was taken from a man aged 40-55 years in good health and CMV-seronegative. CDR3 loop: CASSSNRDSYEQYF. The DNA for the CDR3 is TGTGCCAGCAGTTCGAACCGGGACAGCTACGAGCAGTACTTC.